This T cell receptor (beta chain) was captured by sequencing in a study of T cells in Graves' hyperthyroidism and ophthalmopathy. The TCR beta CDR3 regions underwent amplification using RNA transcripts as the source. A first-round RT-PCR of the TCR CDR3 used the HTBI primer set. Each CDR3 protein is one row after TCRdb ran MiXCR on the multiplex PCR reads. The sample lists about 160,000 distinct CDR3 sequences; 9.4% were seen once. To note about this clonotype: Its target is unknown.

Study observations and caveats: Ophthalmopathy and stable hyperthyroidism were separated by a 13 V-J model. Most thyroid clonotypes expanded above 0.001 were also detected in blood.

CDR1 and CDR2 from the germline V gene are SGHRS and YFSETQ. The J segment lost 3 bases and the V segment lost 3 bases, leaving 7 bases of the junction unmatched. This CDR3 is 18 amino acids long. Patients aged 18 to 65 with hyperthyroidism were newly diagnosed, with duration under 2 months. It was uncontrolled infection, other autoimmune disease, pregnancy or lactation that excluded patients. The TCR originated in a woman aged 18-35 years with Graves' hyperthyroidism that later progressed to Graves' ophthalmopathy. Specimen: blood. The V and J genes are TRBV5-1 and TRBJ2-6, with 12 bases matching TRBD2. The CDR3 sequence is CASSSRTSGTGGANVLTF. The CDR3 region has the DNA TGCGCCAGCAGCTCCCGGACTAGCGGGACTGGTGGGGCCAACGTCCTGACTTTC.